These 32 T cell receptor beta chains were sequenced from one sample in a study of blood T cell repertoires in COVID-19. The assay was immunoSEQ multiplex PCR, and TCRdb's table has in-frame clones only and misses some. This table holds 150,000 to 200,000 clones, almost 80% found once. Sample: peripheral blood. These receptor sequences come from a man aged 55-75 years with active or convalescent COVID-19.

This chain joins TRBV9 and TRBJ1-3; D gene unclear. Germline V gene sequence: CDR1 SGDLS, CDR2 YYNGEE. The V and J ends lost 0 bases and 2 bases respectively, with 15 bases between them. There are 17 residues in the CDR3. Written as DNA, the CDR3 is TGTGCCAGCAGCGTAGCTCCAGGCTCCTTGGCTGGAAACACCATATATTTT. Protein sequence: CASSVAPGSLAGNTIYF.

The chain links TRBV2 to TRBJ1-2; TRBD1 might be the D (5 bases). The CDR3 has 14 residues. V lost 3 bases and J 3 bases, leaving 11 bases between the germline ends. The germline V gene has CDR1 SNHLY and CDR2 FYNNEI. CDR3 coding DNA: TGTGCCAGCAGTGACGTTCCCAGGGACTATGGCTACACCTTC. It encodes CASSDVPRDYGYTF.

The sample holds a few counts of this clone. This rearrangement joins TRBV5-5 to TRBJ2-7, with D unclear. V was cut by 2 bases and J by 2 bases, with 8 bases left in between. Germline loops: CDR1 SGHKS, CDR2 YYEKEE (reference sequence). The CDR3 covers 13 residues. The CDR3 region is CASSFPGPYEQYF. Here the CDR3 DNA reads TGTGCCAGCAGCTTTCCGGGTCCCTACGAGCAGTACTTC.

This chain links TRBV6-6 with TRBJ2-3; 12 bases are shared with TRBD2. V lost 5 bases to trimming and J lost 3 bases; unmatched junction nucleotides: 9. Germline CDR1 is MNHNY and CDR2 is SVGAGI (reference sequence). The CDR3 has 17 amino acids. CDR3 amino acids: CASSPTRLAGVTDTQYF. CDR3 DNA: TGTGCCAGCAGTCCTACCAGACTAGCGGGAGTGACAGATACGCAGTATTTT.

The chain uses TRBV24-1 and TRBJ2-5; 13 bases match TRBD2. V trimming: 5 bases; J trimming: 5 bases; junction bases outside the gene matches: 4. CDR3 length equals 15 residues. Germline V CDR1 and CDR2: KGHDR, SFDVKD. This CDR3 is CATSGTSGRGETQYF. The CDR3 region has the DNA TGTGCCACCAGTGGAACTAGCGGGAGGGGGGAGACCCAGTACTTC.

This chain joins TRBV4-1 and TRBJ2-7; no clear D gene. The germline CDR1 and CDR2 sequences are MGHRA and YSYEKL. The CDR3 runs 13 residues. Trimming took off 1 base at V and 4 bases at J, with 8 bases between the two ends. CDR3 coding DNA: TGCGCCAGCAGCCAAGGCGGTAATTACGAGCAGTACTTC. It codes for CASSQGGNYEQYF.

J is TRBJ2-7 and V is TRBV11-2; D is uncertain. Germline V gene sequence: CDR1 SGHAT, CDR2 FQNNGV. This CDR3 region has 14 residues. V shed 1 base and J shed 4 bases, with 11 bases lying between them. This chain's CDR3 is CASSLAGVGYEQYF. CDR3 in DNA: TGTGCCAGCAGCTTAGCTGGAGTGGGTTACGAGCAGTACTTC.

V is TRBV19 and J is TRBJ1-1; no reliable D call. The CDR3 length is 14 residues. The germline gives CDR1 LNHDA, CDR2 SQIVND (reference sequence). V was pared by 5 bases and J by 1 base, with 11 bases between. CDR3 loop: CASSLPETNTEAFF. For the CDR3, the DNA is TGTGCCAGTAGTTTGCCGGAGACGAACACTGAAGCTTTCTTT.

This chain uses TRBV11-2 with TRBJ1-6; possibly TRBD1 for D (6 bases). CDR1 is SGHAT, CDR2 FQNNGV, per germline. Trimming took off 5 bases at V and 7 bases at J, with 12 bases between the two ends. CDR3 length: 14 residues. CDR3 in amino acids: CASSTQGYNSPLHF. In DNA, the CDR3 is TGTGCCAGCAGCACACAGGGTTACAATTCACCCCTCCACTTT.

The V call is TRBV4-2, the J call TRBJ2-7; possible D gene TRBD2, 6 bases. Deletions cut 1 base from V and 2 bases from J, with 6 bases between. The CDR3 covers 13 residues. Germline V gene data show CDR1 as LGHNA and CDR2 as YNFKEQ. The CDR3, as DNA: TGTGCCAGCAGCCAAGCGGGGGCCTACGAGCAGTACTTC. The encoded protein is CASSQAGAYEQYF.

This clone was observed once. The chain has TRBV7-3 and TRBJ2-1, with 10 bases matching TRBD2. From germline, CDR1 is SGHTA and CDR2 FQGTGA. CDR3 length equals 18 residues. V was pared by 2 bases and J by 6 bases, with 13 bases of the junction left unmatched. This CDR3 is CASSLWGLAGALGNEQFF. CDR3 bases: TGTGCCAGCAGCTTATGGGGGCTAGCGGGAGCCCTGGGCAATGAGCAGTTCTTC.

V and J are TRBV7-3 and TRBJ2-1; D uncertain. Germline-derived CDR1 and CDR2 are SGHTA and FQGTGA. The CDR3 is 13 residues long. V lost 5 bases and J lost 6, with 11 bases in between. The CDR3 DNA sequence: TGTGCCAGCAGCGCTCAGCTAGGCAATGAGCAGTTCTTC. Encoded protein: CASSAQLGNEQFF. Full variable domain (missing parts from reference TRBV7-3 and TRBJ2-1): GAGVSQTPSNKVTEKGKYVELRCDPISGHTALYWYRQSLGQGPEFLIYFQGTGAADDSGLPNDRFFAVRPEGSVSTLKIQRTERGDSAVYLCASSAQLGNEQFFGPGTRLTVL.

The V gene is TRBV12-3 or TRBV12-4, the J gene TRBJ1-2, with D possibly TRBD1 on 6 matching bases. The CDR3 runs to 12 residues. V lost 4 bases and J lost 9, with 12 bases in between. The CDR3 DNA is TGTGCCAGCAGTTCCATCCGGGACAGCTACACCTTC. It is translated as CASSSIRDSYTF.

This clone was observed a single time. CDR3 sequence (DNA): TGCGCCAGCAGCCAAGATCTTGAGCGGGAGGTAGACAATGAGCAGTTCTTC. Amino acid sequence: CASSQDLEREVDNEQFF. The rearrangement links TRBV4-3 to TRBJ2-1; 9 nucleotides match TRBD2. This CDR3 is built from 17 residues. Trimming took 0 bases from V and 5 from J; bases not matched to a gene: 8. CDR1 and CDR2 from the germline V gene are LGHNA and YSLEER.

V gene TRBV9 combines with J gene TRBJ2-3; 7 nucleotides align to TRBD2. There are 18 residues in the CDR3. V lost 5 bases to trimming and J lost 0 bases; unmatched junction nucleotides: 15. Per germline, CDR1 SGDLS and CDR2 YYNGEE. CDR3: CASSRARSGGRSTDTQYF. The CDR3 DNA sequence: TGTGCCAGCAGTAGGGCTAGGTCGGGCGGGAGAAGCACAGATACGCAGTATTTT.

On this clone: This sample includes further DNA sequences coding for the same CDR3. The chain couples TRBV7-9 to TRBJ2-3, with D perhaps TRBD2 (5 bases). The germline V gene encodes CDR1 SEHNR and CDR2 FQNEAQ (reference sequence). The germline V and J ends were trimmed by 5 bases and 0 bases, with 9 bases remaining between them. The CDR3 loop spans 14 amino acids. CDR3: CASSLEGSTDTQYF. Here the CDR3 DNA reads TGTGCCAGCAGCCTCGAGGGAAGCACAGATACGCAGTATTTT.

The V and J genes are TRBV19 and TRBJ1-2; D may be TRBD1 (5 bases). V was clipped by 6 bases and J by 1 base, with 9 bases between them. The CDR3 is made up of 13 amino acids. Per the germline V gene, CDR1 is LNHDA and CDR2 is SQIVND (reference sequence). The CDR3 sequence is CASSLRVNYGYTF. DNA for the CDR3: TGTGCCAGTAGCCTCAGGGTTAACTATGGCTACACCTTC.

V is TRBV18 and J is TRBJ2-2; no clear D. Deletions cut 2 bases from V and 4 bases from J, with 8 bases between. CDR1 and CDR2 from the germline V gene are KGHSH and LQKENI. The CDR3 contains 14 residues. The CDR3 DNA reads as TGTGCCAGCTCACCAGATAGAGGCACCGGGGAGCTGTTTTTT. It encodes CASSPDRGTGELFF.

There are a few counts of this clone. J is TRBJ2-7 and V is TRBV2; 8 bases agree with TRBD1. The CDR3 runs 13 residues. Germline-derived CDR1 and CDR2 are SNHLY and FYNNEI. V dropped 7 bases and J dropped 4; count of bases not matched to a gene: 6. CDR3 nucleotides: TGTGCCAGCAACCGGGACAGGCTTTACGAGCAGTACTTC. Its translation: CASNRDRLYEQYF.

J is TRBJ1-5 and V is TRBV7-9, with 9 positions matching TRBD1. The germline V gene has CDR1 SEHNR and CDR2 FQNEAQ (reference sequence). The V segment lost 2 bases and the J segment 5 bases; nucleotides outside the gene matches: 1. The CDR3 contains 14 residues. The CDR3 loop reads CASSLTGGDQPQHF. In DNA form, the CDR3 reads TGTGCCAGCAGCTTAACAGGGGGCGATCAGCCCCAGCATTTT.

This chain joins TRBV3-1 (or the pseudogene TRBV3-2) and TRBJ1-2; a possible D gene is TRBD1 (6 bases). Deletions cut 4 bases from V and 5 bases from J, with 20 bases between. Germline V gene sequence: CDR1 LGHDT, CDR2 YNNKEL (reference sequence). The CDR3 spans 16 residues. The CDR3 spells CASSLFGTQSIYGYTF. In nucleotides, the CDR3 is TGTGCCAGCAGCCTTTTCGGGACACAATCTATATATGGCTACACCTTC.

This clone has a handful of counts. The genes are TRBV14 and TRBJ2-2; D remains unclear. Germline V gene sequence: CDR1 SGHDN, CDR2 FVKESK. The ends were cut back, 0 bases at V and 5 bases at J, with 10 bases in the middle. The CDR3 extends over 15 amino acids. The CDR3: CASSQEARPTGELFF. CDR3 nucleotides: TGTGCCAGCAGCCAAGAGGCCAGGCCTACCGGGGAGCTGTTTTTT.

The CDR3, as DNA: TGTGCCAGCTCGGAGGGATACTCCTACGAGCAGTACTTC. This translates into CASSEGYSYEQYF. The chain couples TRBV18 to TRBJ2-7, with D maybe TRBD2 (6 bases). The V gene's germline CDR1 is KGHSH and CDR2 LQKENI. V lost 6 bases to trimming and J lost 0 bases, with 9 bases between them. This CDR3 has 13 residues.

This chain connects TRBV29-1 to TRBJ2-2; D is uncertain. There are 12 residues in the CDR3. The V gene lost 6 bases and the J gene lost 3 bases, with 8 bases spanning the gap. CDR1 and CDR2 from the germline V gene are SQVTM and ANQGSEA. The CDR3: CSVQRDTGELFF. CDR3 bases: TGCAGCGTCCAAAGAGACACCGGGGAGCTGTTTTTT.

The gene calls are TRBV18 and TRBJ1-5, with D possibly matching TRBD1 (6 bases). The CDR3 has 14 residues. Germline loops: CDR1 KGHSH, CDR2 LQKENI. Trimming stripped 4 bases from V and 7 bases from J, with 14 bases between. CDR3 loop: CASSRAGEGQPQHF. The CDR3 DNA reads as TGTGCCAGCTCACGGGCAGGGGAAGGACAGCCCCAGCATTTT.

The rearrangement links TRBV29-1 to TRBJ2-7; TRBD2 matches 8 bases. V was pared by 8 bases and J by 1 base, with 1 base of the junction left unmatched. The germline gives CDR1 SQVTM, CDR2 ANQGSEA. The CDR3 runs 11 residues. The CDR3 reads CSCGGSYEQYF. The CDR3 region has the DNA TGCAGCTGCGGGGGGTCCTACGAGCAGTACTTC.

The V call is TRBV11-2, the J call TRBJ2-7; D remains ambiguous. The CDR3 is made up of 14 amino acids. Trimming cost V 1 base and J 2 bases, with 9 bases left between them. CDR1 and CDR2 (germline): SGHAT, FQNNGV. In DNA, the CDR3 is TGTGCCAGCAGCTTAGGTTCTCCCCCCTACGAGCAGTACTTC. Translation: CASSLGSPPYEQYF. Full variable domain (outside the CDR3, taken from reference TRBV11-2 and TRBJ2-7): EAGVAQSPRYKIIEKRQSVAFWCNPISGHATLYWYQQILGQGPKLLIQFQNNGVVDDSQLPKDRFSAERLKGVDSTLKIQPAKLEDSAVYLCASSLGSPPYEQYFGPGTRLTVT.

V gene TRBV15 combines with J gene TRBJ2-7, with 10 bases identical to TRBD1. Germline loops: CDR1 LNHNV, CDR2 YYDKDF (reference sequence). This CDR3 is 15 amino acids long. Trimming cost V 5 bases and J 2 bases; bases outside gene matches: 6. The chain's CDR3 is CATSLTGGAPYEQYF. The DNA for the CDR3 is TGTGCCACCAGCTTGACAGGGGGCGCCCCCTACGAGCAGTACTTC.

The rearrangement uses TRBV4-3 and TRBJ2-3; 8 bases are a match to TRBD2. CDR3 length: 14 amino acids. Germline values: CDR1 LGHNA, CDR2 YSLEER. Losses at the gene ends were 3 bases for V and 1 base for J; bases not matched to a gene: 0. The CDR3 DNA follows: TGCGCCAGCAGCCAGGGACTAGGCACAGATACGCAGTATTTT. This translates into CASSQGLGTDTQYF.

The gene calls are TRBV29-1 and TRBJ2-2; D might be TRBD1 (6 bases). Trimming pared 0 bases from V and 7 bases from J, leaving 9 bases between. Germline CDR1 is SQVTM and CDR2 is ANQGSEA. The CDR3 is 13 residues long. The CDR3 sequence is CSVEEQGDGELFF. The CDR3 DNA reads TGCAGCGTTGAAGAACAGGGTGACGGGGAGCTGTTTTTT.

This chain uses TRBV15 with TRBJ1-1; 7 bases match TRBD1. Germline V lookup: CDR1 LNHNV, CDR2 YYDKDF (reference sequence). This CDR3 contains 15 residues. V shed 2 bases, J shed 3 bases, and the junction held 6 bases outside the gene matches. This chain's CDR3 is CATSRLRQGHTEAFF. CDR3 DNA sequence: TGTGCCACCAGCAGACTTAGACAGGGCCACACTGAAGCTTTCTTT.

This clone appeared once. This chain links TRBV7-2 with TRBJ1-2; the match to TRBD1 covers 9 bases. V was clipped by 5 bases and J by 4 bases; unmatched bases: 8. Germline V gene data show CDR1 as SGHTA and CDR2 as FQGNSA. The CDR3 is made up of 15 amino acids. The CDR3 spells CASSQRQGVSYGYTF. CDR3 in DNA: TGTGCCAGCAGCCAAAGACAGGGGGTGAGCTATGGCTACACCTTC.